This TCR beta chain comes out of a study of blood T cell repertoires in COVID-19. Overall study: Samples representing acute and convalescent COVID-19 were sourced from the United States, Italy and Spain. Nucleic acid was either cDNA or gDNA, and it came from T cells, B-cell-depleted T cells, or PBMCs.

In the authors' workflow: Amplification from reference gene primers served as the basis for estimated nucleated cell counts. Clones were read by immunoSEQ multiplex PCR, and TCRdb kept only the in-frame ones, dropping some. V and J calls and clone size follow that table, whereas D and trimming were derived from the DNA. The data show 150,000 to 200,000 clones, roughly 89% seen once. Ages ranged from about 18 to 89 years, with residence in 24 US areas. CDR1 is SEHNR, CDR2 FQNEAQ, per germline (reference sequence). V was clipped by 4 bases and J by 1 base, with 7 bases between them. The CDR3 extends over 13 amino acids.

The receptor's source is a woman between 25 and 40 years old who had been exposed to COVID-19. The sequenced material came from PBMCs or T cells enriched from blood (not recorded which). This chain joins TRBV7-9 and TRBJ2-5, with no clear D. CDR3 DNA: TGTGCCAGCAGCTCGTGGCTCCAAGAGACCCAGTACTTC. It translates to CASSSWLQETQYF.